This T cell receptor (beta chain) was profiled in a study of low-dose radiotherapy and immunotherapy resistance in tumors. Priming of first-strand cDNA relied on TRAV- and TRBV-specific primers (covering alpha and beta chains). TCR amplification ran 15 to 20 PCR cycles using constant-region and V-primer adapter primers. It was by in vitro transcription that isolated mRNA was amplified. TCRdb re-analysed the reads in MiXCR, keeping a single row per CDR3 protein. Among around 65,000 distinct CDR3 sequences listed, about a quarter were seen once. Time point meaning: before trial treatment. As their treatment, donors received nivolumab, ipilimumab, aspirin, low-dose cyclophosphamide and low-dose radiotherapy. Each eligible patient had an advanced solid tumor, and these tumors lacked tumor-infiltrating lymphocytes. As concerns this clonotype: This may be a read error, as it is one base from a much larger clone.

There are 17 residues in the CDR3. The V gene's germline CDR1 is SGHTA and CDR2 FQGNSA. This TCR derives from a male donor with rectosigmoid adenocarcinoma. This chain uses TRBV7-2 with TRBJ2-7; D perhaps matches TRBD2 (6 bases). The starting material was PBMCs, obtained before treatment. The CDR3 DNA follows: TGTTCCAGCAGCTTCTCCCGCCCCGGGACTCGAGGCGGCGAGCAGTACTTC. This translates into CSSSFSRPGTRGGEQYF.